The 17 T cell receptor beta chains presented below share a single source sample, sequenced in a study of response to subunit inactivated influenza vaccine. One entry per CDR3 protein, called by TCRdb with MiXCR from the RT-PCR reads. The sample includes some 550,000 distinct CDR3 sequences, less than 25% seen only once; the top ten take roughly 2.8%. These data are also associated with another study on T cells expressing NK-cell markers. This second study says: Scientists made TCR beta cDNA using 5'RACE template switching with UMIs.

The starting material was CD4+ T cells sorted from PBMCs, obtained 12 days after vaccination. The source is a man over 45 who received an inactivated influenza vaccine.

This clonotype appeared a few times. The CDR3: CASSNGGAMTGELFF. DNA for the CDR3: TGTGCCAGCTCAAACGGGGGGGCGATGACCGGGGAGCTGTTTTTT. The chain links TRBV5-4 to TRBJ2-2, with 8 positions matching TRBD2. This CDR3 is built from 15 residues. V lost 7 bases and J lost 5; bases outside the gene matches: 10. Germline CDR1 is SGHNT and CDR2 is YYREEE (reference sequence).

This clonotype came up once. The chain carries TRBV3-1 and TRBJ2-2; tentatively, D is TRBD1 or TRBD2 (6 bases each). The V gene lost 7 bases and the J gene lost 2 bases, with 14 bases spanning the gap. CDR1 LGHDT and CDR2 YNNKEL come from the germline V gene (reference sequence). The CDR3 is 15 amino acids. This chain's CDR3 is CASTRGLLNTGELFF. CDR3 in DNA: TGTGCCAGCACTCGGGGGCTACTTAACACCGGGGAGCTGTTTTTT.

Comments on this clonotype: One junction end disagrees with the germline gene, perhaps due to a read error. The chain employs TRBV20-1 and TRBJ2-3, with 13 bases fitting TRBD2. The CDR3 runs 16 residues. The germline V gene has CDR1 DFQATT and CDR2 SNEGSKA (reference sequence). Here the CDR3 reads CGATRLAGGSTDTQYF. Here the CDR3 DNA reads TGCGGTGCTACAAGACTAGCGGGGGGAAGCACAGATACGCAGTATTTT.

This clonotype was observed a handful of times. The chain recombines TRBV20-1 with TRBJ2-3, with D possibly TRBD1 on 6 matching bases. In germline, CDR1 is DFQATT, CDR2 SNEGSKA (reference sequence). The CDR3 length is 16 residues. The V end was cut by 1 base, the J end by 3 bases, with 17 bases between. The CDR3 spells CSARVLTGPVTDTQYF. The CDR3 nucleotides read TGCAGTGCTAGAGTCCTAACAGGGCCTGTGACAGATACGCAGTATTTT.

This clonotype was observed a few times. The chain has TRBV20-1 and TRBJ2-1, with a weak D call TRBD2 (6 bases). Between the trimmed V and J ends, which lost 5 bases and 2 bases, there was a span of 16 bases. From germline, CDR1 is DFQATT and CDR2 SNEGSKA (reference sequence). CDR3 size: 15 residues. The CDR3 bases are TGCAGTGCTCCCCCGTCGCTAGCGACCTACAATGAGCAGTTCTTC. It translates to CSAPPSLATYNEQFF.

This clonotype appeared many times. The chain is built from TRBV6-2 or TRBV6-3 and TRBJ1-5; D is undetermined. The CDR3 loop spans 16 amino acids. The V gene's germline CDR1 is MNHEY and CDR2 SVGEGT. V was clipped by 4 bases and J by 2 bases, with 15 bases between them. CDR3 region: CASSWESLVGNQPQHF. The CDR3 DNA reads TGTGCCAGCAGTTGGGAATCCCTGGTGGGCAATCAGCCCCAGCATTTT.

This clonotype was recorded a few times. This CDR3 reads CASSVYQGSGTQYF. The CDR3 nucleotides are TGTGCCAGCAGCGTTTATCAGGGTTCTGGGACCCAGTACTTC. This chain joins TRBV7-3 and TRBJ2-5; D is possibly TRBD1 (5 bases). Germline CDR1 SGHTA, CDR2 FQGTGA. Trimming stripped 5 bases from V and 7 bases from J, with 17 bases between. This CDR3 spans 14 amino acids.

This clonotype has just a few counts. This chain links TRBV4-3 with TRBJ2-7; 11 bases agree with TRBD1. The CDR3 consists of 16 residues. V shed 4 bases and J 3 bases; nucleotides not matched to a gene: 8. Germline values: CDR1 LGHNA, CDR2 YSLEER. For the CDR3, the DNA is TGCGCCAGCAGCCCCGGGGTGGGGACAGGGGGCTACGAGCAGTACTTC. Residues: CASSPGVGTGGYEQYF.

V is TRBV13 and J is TRBJ2-2; D ambiguous. V was cut by 7 bases and J by 7 bases, with 22 bases left in between. Germline V gives CDR1 PRHDT, CDR2 FYEKMQ (reference sequence). The CDR3 is 16 amino acids. The CDR3 region has the DNA TGTGCCAGCACCCTTATAGGCCGCGTCAAAGGCGGGGAGCTGTTTTTT. Translation: CASTLIGRVKGGELFF.

The chain joins TRBV12-3 or TRBV12-4 to TRBJ2-1; TRBD2 matches at 12 bases. The ends lost 7 bases at V and 4 bases at J; junction bases unmatched: 8. This CDR3 is built from 16 residues. This chain's CDR3 is CASTPRTSGDYNEQFF. The CDR3 bases are TGTGCCAGCACTCCGCGGACTAGCGGGGATTACAATGAGCAGTTCTTC.

This clonotype occurred a few times. V gene TRBV15 combines with J gene TRBJ1-2, with D maybe TRBD1 (5 bases). CDR3 length: 15 amino acids. The V gene lost 9 bases and the J gene lost 4 bases, with 21 bases spanning the gap. CDR1 and CDR2 from the germline V gene are LNHNV and YYDKDF (reference sequence). The CDR3 nucleotides are TGTGCCACATCGAATCCAGGGAGCGGTGGCTATGGCTACACCTTC. Protein sequence: CATSNPGSGGYGYTF.

This chain joins TRBV5-5 and TRBJ1-2; D is unresolved. The CDR3 runs to 14 residues. CDR1 SGHKS and CDR2 YYEKEE come from the germline V gene (reference sequence). V was trimmed by 0 bases and J by 6 bases, leaving 12 bases between them. The CDR3: CASSLVLGMDGYTF. DNA for the CDR3: TGTGCCAGCAGCTTGGTATTGGGGATGGATGGCTACACCTTC.

This clonotype was detected many times. The genes are TRBV18 and TRBJ1-1; D unclear. Germline V gives CDR1 KGHSH, CDR2 LQKENI. V was pared by 5 bases and J by 0 bases, with 7 bases between. The CDR3 has 13 amino acids. The CDR3 reads CASSFDLNTEAFF. Written as DNA, the CDR3 is TGTGCCAGCTCATTCGACCTGAACACTGAAGCTTTCTTT.

This clonotype was found a few times. The chain is built from TRBV12-3 or TRBV12-4 and TRBJ2-2; D is perhaps TRBD1 (5 bases). Trimming cost V 2 bases and J 6 bases, with 13 bases left between them. The CDR3 contains 15 residues. This chain's CDR3 is CASSLRGSGAGELFF. The CDR3 DNA reads TGTGCCAGCAGTTTAAGGGGATCGGGTGCCGGGGAGCTGTTTTTT.

This clonotype was counted only a few times. The chain carries TRBV5-1 and TRBJ2-5; 11 bases map to TRBD2. Germline CDR1 is SGHRS and CDR2 is YFSETQ. The CDR3 runs to 17 residues. The ends lost 0 bases at V and 2 bases at J; junction bases unmatched: 6. The CDR3 DNA reads as TGCGCCAGCAGCTTGGCCCTAGCGGGGGGACCTCAAGAGACCCAGTACTTC. This sequence encodes CASSLALAGGPQETQYF.

This clonotype was recorded a few times. This sequence joins TRBV7-2 and TRBJ1-6; D unresolved. Germline values: CDR1 SGHTA, CDR2 FQGNSA. V was clipped by 4 bases and J by 3 bases, with 4 bases between them. The CDR3 is 13 residues long. CDR3 in amino acids: CASSWFYNSPLHF. CDR3 in DNA: TGTGCCAGCAGCTGGTTCTATAATTCACCCCTCCACTTT.

This clonotype came up a few times. The chain combines TRBV18 with TRBJ1-1; 7 positions agree with TRBD1. V shed 6 bases and J 4 bases; nucleotides not matched to a gene: 8. This CDR3 has 14 residues. In germline, CDR1 is KGHSH, CDR2 LQKENI. The CDR3 sequence is CASSTTGAPTEAFF. The CDR3 nucleotides are TGTGCCAGCTCCACAACAGGGGCACCCACTGAAGCTTTCTTT.